The rows below give T cell receptor beta chains drawn from one sample of a study of beta chain features in type 1 diabetes. Sequencing was performed with immunoSEQ multiplex PCR; in TCRdb, only in-frame clones are kept and a portion is missing. In the table there are more than 150,000 clones, 8.5% to 14% of which are singletons. The sample was central memory CD4+ T cells from blood. These receptors originate from a man aged 18 to 29 in good health. Each CDR3 is given with its conserved first and last residue. The D gene is left open where the match is weak. Clone size is stated in some rows and not others, as once, few, many or a class when expanded.

D | J | V | size | CDR3 | DNA
. | TRBJ2-1 | TRBV9 | few | CASSPVRGARDYNEQFF | TGTGCCAGCAGCCCAGTTCGGGGGGCGCGGGACTACAATGAGCAGTTCTTC
TRBD2 | TRBJ2-1 | TRBV4-1 | . | CASRPGLAGEQFF | TGCGCCAGCAGGCCGGGACTAGCGGGAGAGCAGTTCTTC
TRBD1 | TRBJ1-2 | TRBV7-2 | few | CASRGQGGNGYTF | TGTGCCAGCAGGGGACAGGGAGGGAATGGCTACACCTTC
. | TRBJ2-6 | TRBV5-1 | . | CASSLEFGGSGANVLTF | TGCGCCAGCAGCTTGGAATTCGGAGGGTCTGGGGCCAACGTCCTGACTTTC
. | TRBJ2-4 | TRBV2 | . | CASSSRYIQYF | TGTGCCAGCAGCTCGAGATACATTCAGTACTTC
. | TRBJ2-7 | TRBV4-3 | . | CASSQEASYEQYF | TGCGCCAGCAGCCAAGAGGCGAGTTACGAGCAGTACTTC
. | TRBJ2-7 | TRBV7-9 | few | CASSLRIAGEQYF | TGTGCCAGCAGCTTAAGGATAGCAGGCGAGCAGTACTTC
TRBD2 | TRBJ2-1 | TRBV5-1 | . | CASSLASGYSYNEQFF | TGCGCCAGCAGCTTGGCTAGCGGGTACTCCTACAATGAGCAGTTCTTC
. | TRBJ1-1 | TRBV7-3 | . | CASRPQGFNTEAFF | TGTGCCAGCAGGCCACAGGGATTTAACACTGAAGCTTTCTTT
. | TRBJ2-3 | TRBV4-3 | few | CASSQGQFTDTQYF | TGCGCCAGCAGCCAGGGGCAGTTCACAGATACGCAGTATTTT
. | TRBJ1-5 | TRBV9 | few | CASSGVGAHTLAVDQPQHF | TGTGCCAGCAGTGGCGTAGGGGCCCACACTTTGGCTGTCGATCAGCCCCAGCATTTT
. | TRBJ1-1 | TRBV7-9 | . | CASSLRSGRLNTEAFF | TGTGCCAGCAGCTTACGGTCAGGCAGGCTGAACACTGAAGCTTTCTTT
TRBD1 | TRBJ2-2 | TRBV7-9 | . | CASSSLGGINTGELFF | TGTGCCAGCAGCTCCCTAGGGGGCATAAACACCGGGGAGCTGTTTTTT
. | TRBJ2-3 | TRBV7-2 | . | CASSLSRVLNTQYF | TGTGCCAGCAGCTTAAGTAGGGTACTGAATACGCAGTATTTT
TRBD1 | TRBJ2-3 | TRBV4-2 | . | CASSLGTGGTDTQYF | TGTGCCAGCAGCCTCGGGACAGGGGGCACAGATACGCAGTATTTT
. | TRBJ1-2 | TRBV30 | few | CAWRGIDGPYGYTF | TGTGCCTGGAGAGGAATAGACGGACCCTATGGCTACACCTTC
TRBD2 | TRBJ2-1 | TRBV11-2 | many | CASSLEGRTSGRNEQFF | TGTGCCAGCAGCTTAGAAGGGCGGACTAGCGGCCGCAATGAGCAGTTCTTC
. | TRBJ1-2 | TRBV6-6 | . | CASSYRLQNYGYTF | TGTGCCAGCAGTTACCGGCTCCAAAACTATGGCTACACCTTC
TRBD2 | TRBJ2-3 | TRBV7-2 | few | CASSRTSGRARDTQYF | TGTGCCAGCAGCCGGACTAGCGGGAGGGCCAGGGATACGCAGTATTTT
. | TRBJ2-7 | TRBV11-1 | once | CASSRGYEQYF | TGTGCCAGCAGCAGGGGCTACGAGCAGTACTTC